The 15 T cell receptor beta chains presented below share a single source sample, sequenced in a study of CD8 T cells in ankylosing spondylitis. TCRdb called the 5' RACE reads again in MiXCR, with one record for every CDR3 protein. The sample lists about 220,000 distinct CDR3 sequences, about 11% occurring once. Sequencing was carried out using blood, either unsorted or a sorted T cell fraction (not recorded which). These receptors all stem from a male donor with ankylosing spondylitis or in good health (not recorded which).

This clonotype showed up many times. CDR3 protein: CAIRRDGSTDTQYF. The CDR3, as DNA: TGTGCCATCAGGCGGGACGGAAGCACAGATACGCAGTATTTT. This chain uses TRBV10-3 with TRBJ2-3; perhaps TRBD2 as D (6 bases). The germline V gene has CDR1 ENHRY and CDR2 SYGVKD. This CDR3 has 14 residues. Trimming took 6 bases from V and 0 from J, leaving 10 bases between them.

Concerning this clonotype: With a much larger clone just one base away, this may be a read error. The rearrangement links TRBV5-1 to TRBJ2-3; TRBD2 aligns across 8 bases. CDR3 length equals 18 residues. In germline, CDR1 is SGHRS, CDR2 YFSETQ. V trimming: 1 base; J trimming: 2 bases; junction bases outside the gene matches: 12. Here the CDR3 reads CASSLSSGVAGFTDTQYF. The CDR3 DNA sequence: TGCGCCAGCAGCTTGTCGTCGGGTGTAGCGGGGTTCACAGATACGCAGTATTTT.

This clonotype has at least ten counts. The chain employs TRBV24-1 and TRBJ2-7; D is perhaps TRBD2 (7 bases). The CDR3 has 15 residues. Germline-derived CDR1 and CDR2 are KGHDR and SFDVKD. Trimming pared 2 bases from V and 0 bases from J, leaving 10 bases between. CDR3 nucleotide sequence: TGTGCCACCAGTGATTCTGCGGGGGCCTCCTACGAGCAGTACTTC. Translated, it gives CATSDSAGASYEQYF.

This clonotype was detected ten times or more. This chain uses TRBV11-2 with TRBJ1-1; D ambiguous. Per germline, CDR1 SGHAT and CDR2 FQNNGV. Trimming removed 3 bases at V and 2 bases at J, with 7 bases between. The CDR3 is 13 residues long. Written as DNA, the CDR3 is TGTGCCAGCAGCTTCAGTCTTAACACTGAAGCTTTCTTT. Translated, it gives CASSFSLNTEAFF.

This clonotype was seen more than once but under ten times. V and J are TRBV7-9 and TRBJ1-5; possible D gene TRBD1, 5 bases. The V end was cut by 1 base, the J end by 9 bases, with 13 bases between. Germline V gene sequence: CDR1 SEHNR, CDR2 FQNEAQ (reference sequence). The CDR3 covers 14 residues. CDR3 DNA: TGTGCCAGCAGCTTAGGGGGCGTTACGGCGCCCCAGCATTTT. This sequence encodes CASSLGGVTAPQHF. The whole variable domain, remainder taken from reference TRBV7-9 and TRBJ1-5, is DTGVSQNPRHKITKRGQNVTFRCDPISEHNRLYWYRQTLGQGPEFLTYFQNEAQLEKSRLLSDRFSAERPKGSFSTLEIQRTEQGDSAMYLCASSLGGVTAPQHFGDGTRLSIL.

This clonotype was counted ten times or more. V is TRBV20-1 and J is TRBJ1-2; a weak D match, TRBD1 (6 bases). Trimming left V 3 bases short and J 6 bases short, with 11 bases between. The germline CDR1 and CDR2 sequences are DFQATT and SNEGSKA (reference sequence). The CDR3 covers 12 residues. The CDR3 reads CSASSGDHGYTF. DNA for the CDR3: TGCAGTGCTAGCTCAGGGGACCATGGCTACACCTTC.

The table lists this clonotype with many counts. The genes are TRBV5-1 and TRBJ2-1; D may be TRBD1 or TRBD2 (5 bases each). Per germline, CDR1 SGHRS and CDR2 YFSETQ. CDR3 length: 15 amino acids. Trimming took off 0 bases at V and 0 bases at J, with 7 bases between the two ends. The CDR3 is CASSLAGLSYNEQFF. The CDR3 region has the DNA TGCGCCAGCAGCTTGGCGGGGCTCTCCTACAATGAGCAGTTCTTC.

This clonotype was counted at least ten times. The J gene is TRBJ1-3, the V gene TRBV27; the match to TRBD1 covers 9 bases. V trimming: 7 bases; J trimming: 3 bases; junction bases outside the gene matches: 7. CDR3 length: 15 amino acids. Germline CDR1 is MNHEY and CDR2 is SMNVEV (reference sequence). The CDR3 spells CASKWTGAVGNTIYF. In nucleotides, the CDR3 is TGTGCCAGCAAATGGACAGGGGCTGTTGGAAACACCATATATTTT.

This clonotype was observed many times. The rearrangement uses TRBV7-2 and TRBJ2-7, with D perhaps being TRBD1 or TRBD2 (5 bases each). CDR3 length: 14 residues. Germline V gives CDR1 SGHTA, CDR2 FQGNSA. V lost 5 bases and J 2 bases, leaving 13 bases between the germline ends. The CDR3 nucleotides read TGTGCCAGCAGCGCCGGGGCTATTCCCTACGAGCAGTACTTC. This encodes CASSAGAIPYEQYF.

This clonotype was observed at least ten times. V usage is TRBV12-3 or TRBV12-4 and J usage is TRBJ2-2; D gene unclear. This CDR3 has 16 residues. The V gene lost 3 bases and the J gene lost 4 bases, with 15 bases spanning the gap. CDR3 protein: CASSFNGALATGELFF. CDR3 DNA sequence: TGTGCCAGCAGTTTCAACGGTGCTTTGGCCACCGGGGAGCTGTTTTTT.

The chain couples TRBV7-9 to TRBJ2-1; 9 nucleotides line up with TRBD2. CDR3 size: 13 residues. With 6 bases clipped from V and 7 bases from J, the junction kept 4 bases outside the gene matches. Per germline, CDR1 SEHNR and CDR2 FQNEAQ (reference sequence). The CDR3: CASRLAGGNEQFF. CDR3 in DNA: TGTGCCAGCAGACTAGCGGGTGGAAATGAGCAGTTCTTC.

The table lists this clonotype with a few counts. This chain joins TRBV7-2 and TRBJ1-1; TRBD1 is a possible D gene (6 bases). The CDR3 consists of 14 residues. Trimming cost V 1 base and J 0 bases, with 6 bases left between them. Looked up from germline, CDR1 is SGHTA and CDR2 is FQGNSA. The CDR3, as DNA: TGTGCCAGCAGCTTAGGGGACATGAACACTGAAGCTTTCTTT. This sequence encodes CASSLGDMNTEAFF.

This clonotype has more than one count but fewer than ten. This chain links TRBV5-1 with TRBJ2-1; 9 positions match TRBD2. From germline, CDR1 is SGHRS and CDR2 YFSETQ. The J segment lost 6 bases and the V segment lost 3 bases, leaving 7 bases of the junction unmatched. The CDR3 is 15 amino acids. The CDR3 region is CASSSPRGGLNEQFF. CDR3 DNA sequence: TGCGCCAGCAGCTCCCCGCGGGGGGGCCTCAATGAGCAGTTCTTC.

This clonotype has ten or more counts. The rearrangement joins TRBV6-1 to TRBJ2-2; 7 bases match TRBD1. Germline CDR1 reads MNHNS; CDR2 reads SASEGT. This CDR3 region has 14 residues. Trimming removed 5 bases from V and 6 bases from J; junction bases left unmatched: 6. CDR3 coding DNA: TGTGCCAGCAGTCTTCTACAGGGGCCCGGGGAGCTGTTTTTT. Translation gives CASSLLQGPGELFF.

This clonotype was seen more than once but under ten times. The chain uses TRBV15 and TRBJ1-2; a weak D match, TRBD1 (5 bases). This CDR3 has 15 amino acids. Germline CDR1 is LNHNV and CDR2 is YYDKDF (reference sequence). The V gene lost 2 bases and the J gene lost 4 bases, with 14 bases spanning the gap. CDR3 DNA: TGTGCCACCAGCAGACCATCGGGGGGGGTCTATGGCTACACCTTC. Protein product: CATSRPSGGVYGYTF.